This TCR beta chain was sequenced for a study of post-analysis software for immune sequencing data. Overall study: Several disease courses (relapsing-remitting, secondary progressive and progressive-relapsing) of multiple sclerosis were included. Regarding the study as a whole: When patients were compared with controls, four to six TRBV segments were more frequent, TRBV5-6, TRBV5-1 and TRBV20-1 among them. Multiple sclerosis was associated with a significant reduction in normalized Chao1 diversity relative to controls. Batch-matched samples strongly co-clustered by F measure.

Comment on this clonotype: Its antigen is unidentified.

This CDR3 has 15 residues. V lost 1 base, J lost 4 bases, and 11 bases lay in between. CDR1 is SGHKS and CDR2 is YYEKEE in the germline V gene (reference sequence). Incorporated into the TCR beta cDNA libraries were unique molecular identifiers, which served to reduce PCR and sequencing biases. Around 500,000 cDNA molecules came from around 0.96 to 9.9 million T cells. TCRdb fed the PCR reads into MiXCR, producing one record per CDR3 protein. The repertoire includes roughly 580,000 distinct CDR3 sequences, about 40% of them detected once, and about 1.5% sits in the top ten. The TCR sequence derives from a girl between 5 and 17 years old with multiple sclerosis. V is TRBV5-5 and J is TRBJ2-2; weak D call: TRBD2 (6 bases). Sequencing was done on a sample of blood. In DNA, the CDR3 is TGTGCCAGCAGCTTGCGAAGGGGAGGCACCGGGGAGCTGTTTTTT. As protein: CASSLRRGGTGELFF.